The rows below give T cell receptor beta chains drawn from one sample of a study of blood T cell repertoires in COVID-19. The protocol was immunoSEQ multiplex PCR, while the TCRdb copy is restricted to in-frame clones and leaves out a portion. Of some 38,000 clones in the sample, approximately 90% were seen once. Material: peripheral blood. The receptors were sampled from a woman aged 30 to 39 in a cohort sampled during active COVID-19. Both conserved end residues are part of each CDR3. Each record gives: V gene, D gene, clone size, J gene, CDR3 protein, CDR3 DNA. The D gene is left open where the match is weak. Not all rows give a size; the values are once, few, many and, for expanded clones, a class.

V: TRBV6-2/TRBV6-3; D: .; size: .; J: TRBJ2-7; CDR3: CASSRLDGQYF; DNA: TGTGCCAGCAGTCGACTAGACGGGCAGTACTTC
V: TRBV9; D: TRBD1; size: .; J: TRBJ2-7; CDR3: CASSVGGQGPLGQYF; DNA: TGTGCCAGCAGCGTAGGGGGACAGGGGCCTCTTGGGCAGTACTTC
V: TRBV11-1; D: .; size: .; J: TRBJ2-7; CDR3: CASSPRSDREQYF; DNA: TGTGCCAGCAGCCCACGGAGCGATCGCGAGCAGTACTTC
V: TRBV7-9; D: .; size: .; J: TRBJ1-1; CDR3: CASSSRSAGGNTEAFF; DNA: TGTGCCAGCAGCTCAAGAAGCGCAGGAGGGAACACTGAAGCTTTCTTT
V: TRBV21-1; D: .; size: .; J: TRBJ1-1; CDR3: CASSKGVGQEAFF; DNA: TGTGCCAGCAGCAAAGGGGTGGGACAGGAAGCTTTCTTT
V: TRBV18; D: TRBD2; size: .; J: TRBJ2-3; CDR3: CASLLAGPTDTQYF; DNA: TGTGCCAGCTTGTTAGCGGGCCCCACAGATACGCAGTATTTT
V: TRBV30; D: .; size: .; J: TRBJ2-5; CDR3: CAWSVRDTQETQYF; DNA: TGTGCCTGGAGTGTACGGGACACCCAAGAGACCCAGTACTTC
V: TRBV5-1; D: TRBD1; size: .; J: TRBJ2-5; CDR3: CASSYRGRTKQETQYF; DNA: TGCGCCAGCAGCTACAGGGGGCGGACGAAACAAGAGACCCAGTACTTC
V: TRBV7-2; D: TRBD1; size: .; J: TRBJ2-5; CDR3: CASSPGQKQETQYF; DNA: TGTGCCAGCAGCCCGGGACAGAAACAAGAGACCCAGTACTTC
V: TRBV13; D: TRBD2; size: .; J: TRBJ2-7; CDR3: CASSLEVSGAPYEQYF; DNA: TGTGCCAGCAGCTTAGAGGTTAGCGGGGCCCCCTACGAGCAGTACTTC
V: TRBV6-5; D: TRBD2; size: .; J: TRBJ2-7; CDR3: CASSYKTSGYYEQYF; DNA: TGTGCCAGCAGTTACAAGACTAGCGGGTACTACGAGCAGTACTTC
V: TRBV27; D: TRBD1; size: .; J: TRBJ1-1; CDR3: CASQGQGARMNTEAFF; DNA: TGTGCCAGCCAAGGACAGGGTGCACGCATGAACACTGAAGCTTTCTTT
V: TRBV18; D: .; size: .; J: TRBJ2-4; CDR3: CASSLRTAEAKNIQYF; DNA: TGTGCCAGCTCACTTCGGACAGCTGAAGCCAAAAACATTCAGTACTTC
V: TRBV28; D: .; size: .; J: TRBJ2-1; CDR3: CASSLFQGSGQFF; DNA: TGTGCCAGCAGTTTATTTCAGGGGTCGGGGCAGTTCTTC
V: TRBV28; D: TRBD2; size: .; J: TRBJ2-5; CDR3: CASSLGLANPKKETQYF; DNA: TGTGCCAGCAGTTTAGGACTAGCGAACCCCAAAAAAGAGACCCAGTACTTC
V: TRBV25-1; D: TRBD2; size: .; J: TRBJ2-1; CDR3: CASSSRTSGRMGYNEQFF; DNA: TGTGCCAGCAGTTCCCGGACTAGCGGGAGAATGGGCTACAATGAGCAGTTCTTC
V: TRBV6-2/TRBV6-3; D: TRBD2; size: few; J: TRBJ2-1; CDR3: CASSYSLAGALGFF; DNA: TGTGCCAGCAGTTACTCCCTAGCGGGAGCCCTGGGGTTCTTC
V: TRBV7-8; D: TRBD1; size: medium-sized; J: TRBJ2-7; CDR3: CASPGTGGVGEQYF; DNA: TGTGCCAGCCCCGGGACAGGGGGCGTAGGGGAGCAGTACTTC
V: TRBV5-4; D: .; size: .; J: TRBJ2-5; CDR3: CASRAGLSQETQYF; DNA: TGTGCCAGCAGGGCGGGACTTTCCCAAGAGACCCAGTACTTC
V: TRBV24-1; D: .; size: .; J: TRBJ1-3; CDR3: CATSDAFTIYF; DNA: TGTGCCACCAGTGATGCGTTTACCATATATTTT
V: TRBV6-6; D: .; size: .; J: TRBJ1-2; CDR3: CASSYSSSEGYTF; DNA: TGTGCCAGCAGTTACTCGAGCAGCGAAGGCTACACCTTC
V: TRBV6-5; D: .; size: .; J: TRBJ1-2; CDR3: CASRNRDRNDGYTF; DNA: TGTGCCAGCAGAAATCGCGACAGGAACGATGGCTACACCTTC
V: TRBV4-2; D: TRBD2; size: .; J: TRBJ2-1; CDR3: CASSRESIGLAGERQFF; DNA: TGTGCCAGCAGCCGGGAAAGTATAGGACTAGCGGGAGAAAGGCAGTTCTTC
V: TRBV5-1; D: TRBD2; size: .; J: TRBJ2-5; CDR3: CASSLGGLAGLGQETQYF; DNA: TGCGCCAGCAGCTTGGGGGGACTAGCGGGATTAGGACAAGAGACCCAGTACTTC
V: TRBV24-1; D: TRBD2; size: .; J: TRBJ2-1; CDR3: CATSQGTRGEQFF; DNA: TGTGCCACCAGTCAAGGGACTAGGGGTGAGCAGTTCTTC
V: TRBV27; D: TRBD1; size: .; J: TRBJ2-1; CDR3: CASSYLTGGVQFF; DNA: TGTGCCAGCAGTTACCTCACAGGGGGAGTTCAGTTCTTC
V: TRBV30; D: TRBD1; size: .; J: TRBJ1-5; CDR3: CAWSVGKSTGGRYQPQHF; DNA: TGTGCCTGGAGTGTAGGAAAGTCGACAGGGGGCCGGTATCAGCCCCAGCATTTT
V: TRBV7-9; D: TRBD2; size: .; J: TRBJ2-7; CDR3: CASSYGLAGDGEQYF; DNA: TGTGCCAGCAGCTACGGACTAGCGGGAGACGGCGAGCAGTACTTC
V: TRBV11-3; D: .; size: .; J: TRBJ1-2; CDR3: CASSLRGSFSYGYTF; DNA: TGTGCCAGCAGCTTAAGGGGGTCCTTTTCCTATGGCTACACCTTC
V: TRBV5-5; D: .; size: .; J: TRBJ1-5; CDR3: CASSGPGLGNQPQHF; DNA: TGTGCCAGCAGCGGGCCGGGACTGGGCAATCAGCCCCAGCATTTT
V: TRBV5-4; D: TRBD1; size: once; J: TRBJ2-7; CDR3: CASSTDRGPSYEQYF; DNA: TGTGCCAGCAGCACTGACAGGGGCCCGTCCTACGAGCAGTACTTC
V: TRBV20-1; D: TRBD1; size: .; J: TRBJ2-7; CDR3: CSASRTGENYEQYF; DNA: TGCAGTGCTAGTAGGACAGGGGAGAACTACGAGCAGTACTTC
V: TRBV18; D: TRBD1; size: .; J: TRBJ1-4; CDR3: CASSPSRGPGATNEKLFF; DNA: TGTGCCAGCTCACCATCGAGGGGGCCGGGGGCAACTAATGAAAAACTGTTTTTT